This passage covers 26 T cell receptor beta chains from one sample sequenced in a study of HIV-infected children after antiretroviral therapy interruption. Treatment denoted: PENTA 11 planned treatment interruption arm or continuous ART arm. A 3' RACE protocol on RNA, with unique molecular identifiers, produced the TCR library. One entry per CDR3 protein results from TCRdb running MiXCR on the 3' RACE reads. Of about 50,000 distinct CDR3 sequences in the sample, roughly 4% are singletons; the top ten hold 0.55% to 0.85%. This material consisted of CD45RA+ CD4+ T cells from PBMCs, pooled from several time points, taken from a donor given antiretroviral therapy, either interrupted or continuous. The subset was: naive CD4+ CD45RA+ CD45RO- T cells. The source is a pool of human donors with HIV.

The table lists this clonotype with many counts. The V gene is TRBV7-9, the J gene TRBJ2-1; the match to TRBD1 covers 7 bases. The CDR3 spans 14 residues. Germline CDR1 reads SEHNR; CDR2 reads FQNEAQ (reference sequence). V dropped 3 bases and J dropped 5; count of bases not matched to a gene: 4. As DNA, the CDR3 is TGTGCCAGCAGCTTGGGACAGTTTAACAATGAGCAGTTCTTC. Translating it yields CASSLGQFNNEQFF. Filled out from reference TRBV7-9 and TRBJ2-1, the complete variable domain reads DTGVSQNPRHKITKRGQNVTFRCDPISEHNRLYWYRQTLGQGPEFLTYFQNEAQLEKSRLLSDRFSAERPKGSFSTLEIQRTEQGDSAMYLCASSLGQFNNEQFFGPGTRLTVL.

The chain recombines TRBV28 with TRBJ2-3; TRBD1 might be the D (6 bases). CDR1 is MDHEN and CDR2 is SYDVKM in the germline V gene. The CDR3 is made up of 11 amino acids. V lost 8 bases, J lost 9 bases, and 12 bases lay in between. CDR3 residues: CASGLRGTQYF. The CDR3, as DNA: TGTGCCAGCGGTCTTAGGGGGACGCAGTATTTT. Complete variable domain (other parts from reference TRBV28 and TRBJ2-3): DVKVTQSSRYLVKRTGEKVFLECVQDMDHENMFWYRQDPGLGLRLIYFSYDVKMKEKGDIPEGYSVSREKKERFSLILESASTNQTSMYLCASGLRGTQYFGPGTRLTVL.

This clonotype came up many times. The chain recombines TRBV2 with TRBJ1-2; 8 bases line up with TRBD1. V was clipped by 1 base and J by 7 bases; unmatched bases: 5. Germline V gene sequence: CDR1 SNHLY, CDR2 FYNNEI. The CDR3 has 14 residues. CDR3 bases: TGTGCCAGCAGTGAAGGACAGGGGTTTAGTGGCTACACCTTC. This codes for CASSEGQGFSGYTF.

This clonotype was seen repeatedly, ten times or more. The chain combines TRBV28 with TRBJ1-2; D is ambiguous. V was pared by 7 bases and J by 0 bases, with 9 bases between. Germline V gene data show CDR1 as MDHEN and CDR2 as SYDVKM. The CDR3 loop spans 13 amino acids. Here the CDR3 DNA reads TGTGCCAGCATGGGTCTGACTAACTATGGCTACACCTTC. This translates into CASMGLTNYGYTF.

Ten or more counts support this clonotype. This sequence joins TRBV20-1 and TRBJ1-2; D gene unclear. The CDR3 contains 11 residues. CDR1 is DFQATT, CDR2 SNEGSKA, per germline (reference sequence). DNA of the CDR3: TGCAGCGTGCGAGCGGGAAAAGGCTACACCTTC. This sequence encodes CSVRAGKGYTF.

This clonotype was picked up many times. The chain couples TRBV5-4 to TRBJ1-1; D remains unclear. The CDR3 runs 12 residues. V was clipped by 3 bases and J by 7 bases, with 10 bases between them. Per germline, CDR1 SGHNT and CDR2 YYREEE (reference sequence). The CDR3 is CASSSYLDEAFF. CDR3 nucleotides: TGTGCCAGCAGCTCCTACCTGGATGAAGCTTTCTTT.

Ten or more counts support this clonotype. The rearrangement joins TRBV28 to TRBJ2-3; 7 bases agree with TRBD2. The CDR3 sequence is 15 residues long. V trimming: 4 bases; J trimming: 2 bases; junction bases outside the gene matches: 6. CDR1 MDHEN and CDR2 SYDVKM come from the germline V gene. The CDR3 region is CASSSPGGATDTQYF. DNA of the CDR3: TGTGCCAGCAGTTCCCCGGGGGGTGCCACAGATACGCAGTATTTT.

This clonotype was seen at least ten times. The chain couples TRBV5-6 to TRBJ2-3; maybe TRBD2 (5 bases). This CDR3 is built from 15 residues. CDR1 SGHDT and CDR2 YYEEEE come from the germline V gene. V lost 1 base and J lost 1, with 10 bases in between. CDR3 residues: CASSLRRRGTDTQYF. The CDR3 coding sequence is TGTGCCAGCAGCTTGAGGCGGCGGGGCACAGATACGCAGTATTTT.

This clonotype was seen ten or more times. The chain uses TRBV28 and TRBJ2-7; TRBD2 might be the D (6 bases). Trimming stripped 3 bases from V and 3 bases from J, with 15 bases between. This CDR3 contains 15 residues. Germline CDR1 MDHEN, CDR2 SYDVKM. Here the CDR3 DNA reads TGTGCCAGCAGTTTCCCCCGCGGGACCCTCTACGAGCAGTACTTC. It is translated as CASSFPRGTLYEQYF.

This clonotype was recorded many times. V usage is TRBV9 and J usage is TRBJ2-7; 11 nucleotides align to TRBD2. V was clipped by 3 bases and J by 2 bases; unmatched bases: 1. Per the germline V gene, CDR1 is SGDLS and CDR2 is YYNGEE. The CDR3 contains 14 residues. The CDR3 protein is CASSATSGAYEQYF. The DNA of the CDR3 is TGTGCCAGCAGCGCGACTAGCGGGGCCTACGAGCAGTACTTC.

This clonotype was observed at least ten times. The CDR3 region is CATAATNEKLFF. In nucleotides, the CDR3 is TGTGCCACGGCTGCAACTAATGAAAAACTGTTTTTT. The chain couples TRBV7-9 to TRBJ1-4; no clear D gene. The germline V and J ends were trimmed by 10 bases and 0 bases, with 6 bases remaining between them. This CDR3 spans 12 amino acids. Germline V lookup: CDR1 SEHNR, CDR2 FQNEAQ (reference sequence).

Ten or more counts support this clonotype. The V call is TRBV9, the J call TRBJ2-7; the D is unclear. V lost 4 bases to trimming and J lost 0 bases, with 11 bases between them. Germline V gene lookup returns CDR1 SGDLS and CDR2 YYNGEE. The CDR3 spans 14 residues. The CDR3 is CASSPSGFSYEQYF. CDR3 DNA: TGTGCCAGCAGCCCTTCTGGATTCTCCTACGAGCAGTACTTC.

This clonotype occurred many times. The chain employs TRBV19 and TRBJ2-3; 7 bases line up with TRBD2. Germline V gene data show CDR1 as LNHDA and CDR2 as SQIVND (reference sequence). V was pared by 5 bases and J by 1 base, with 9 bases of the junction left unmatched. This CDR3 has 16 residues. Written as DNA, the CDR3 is TGTGCCAGTAGTCTGCTAAGGACTAGGGGCACAGATACGCAGTATTTT. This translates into CASSLLRTRGTDTQYF.

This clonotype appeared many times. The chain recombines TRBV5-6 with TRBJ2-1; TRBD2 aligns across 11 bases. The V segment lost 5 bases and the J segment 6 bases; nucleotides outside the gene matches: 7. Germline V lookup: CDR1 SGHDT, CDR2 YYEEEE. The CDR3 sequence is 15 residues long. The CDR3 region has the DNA TGTGCCAGCAGTCTTGTAGCGGGGGGGCCCAATGAGCAGTTCTTC. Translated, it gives CASSLVAGGPNEQFF.

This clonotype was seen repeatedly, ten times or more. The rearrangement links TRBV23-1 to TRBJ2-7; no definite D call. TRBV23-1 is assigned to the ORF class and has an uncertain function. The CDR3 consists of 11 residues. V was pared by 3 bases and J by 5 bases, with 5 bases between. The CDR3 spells CASSHPHEQYF. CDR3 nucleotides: TGCGCCAGCAGTCACCCCCACGAGCAGTACTTC.

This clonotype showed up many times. CDR3 sequence: CASIQRGPPYEQYF. Here the CDR3 DNA reads TGTGCCAGCATTCAGAGGGGGCCACCCTACGAGCAGTACTTC. The chain carries TRBV28 and TRBJ2-7; the match to TRBD1 covers 7 bases. This CDR3 has 14 residues. The J segment lost 2 bases and the V segment lost 7 bases, leaving 8 bases of the junction unmatched. Looked up from germline, CDR1 is MDHEN and CDR2 is SYDVKM.

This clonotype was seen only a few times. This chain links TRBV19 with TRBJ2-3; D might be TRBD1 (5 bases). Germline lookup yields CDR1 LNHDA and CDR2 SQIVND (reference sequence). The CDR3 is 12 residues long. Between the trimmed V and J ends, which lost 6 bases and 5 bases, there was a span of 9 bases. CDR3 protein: CASSAQGDTQYF. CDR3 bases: TGTGCCAGTAGCGCTCAGGGAGATACGCAGTATTTT.

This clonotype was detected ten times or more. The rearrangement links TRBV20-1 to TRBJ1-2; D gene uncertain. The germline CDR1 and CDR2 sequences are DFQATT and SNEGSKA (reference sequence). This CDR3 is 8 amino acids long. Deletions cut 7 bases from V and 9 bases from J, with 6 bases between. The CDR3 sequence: CSVSSYTF. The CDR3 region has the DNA TGCAGTGTCTCAAGCTACACCTTC.

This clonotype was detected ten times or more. The CDR3 region is CSARTAEGRPQHF. The CDR3 DNA reads TGCAGTGCTAGGACTGCCGAGGGCAGGCCCCAGCATTTT. The chain uses TRBV20-1 and TRBJ1-5, with D unclear. This CDR3 contains 13 residues. V was pared by 3 bases and J by 9 bases, with 15 bases between. Germline V CDR1 and CDR2: DFQATT, SNEGSKA (reference sequence).

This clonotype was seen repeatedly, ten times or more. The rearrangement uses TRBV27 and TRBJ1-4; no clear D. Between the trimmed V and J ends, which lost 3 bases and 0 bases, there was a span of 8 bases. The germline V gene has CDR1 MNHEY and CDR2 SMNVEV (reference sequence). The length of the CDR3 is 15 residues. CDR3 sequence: CASSLGRTTNEKLFF. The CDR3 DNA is TGTGCCAGCAGTTTGGGTCGAACAACTAATGAAAAACTGTTTTTT.

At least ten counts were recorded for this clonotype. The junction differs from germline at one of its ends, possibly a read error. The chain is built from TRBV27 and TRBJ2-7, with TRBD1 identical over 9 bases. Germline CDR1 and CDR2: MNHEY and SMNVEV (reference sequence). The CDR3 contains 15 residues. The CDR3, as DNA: TGCACCAGCAGTCTCACCGGGGACAGGGAACACGAGCAGTACTTC. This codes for CTSSLTGDREHEQYF.

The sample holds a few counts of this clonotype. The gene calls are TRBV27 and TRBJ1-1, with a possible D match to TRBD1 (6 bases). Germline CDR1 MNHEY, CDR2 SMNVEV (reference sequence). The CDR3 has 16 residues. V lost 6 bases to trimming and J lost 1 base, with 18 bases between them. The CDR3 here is CASSLRRGHQNTEAFF. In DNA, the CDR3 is TGTGCCAGCAGCCTAAGGAGGGGACATCAGAACACTGAAGCTTTCTTT.

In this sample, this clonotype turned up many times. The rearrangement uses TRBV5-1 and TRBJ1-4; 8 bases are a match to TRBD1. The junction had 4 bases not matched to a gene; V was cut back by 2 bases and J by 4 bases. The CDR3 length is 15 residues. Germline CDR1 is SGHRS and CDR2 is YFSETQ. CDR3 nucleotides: TGCGCCAGCAGCTTTCCAGGGGGCGGTAATGAAAAACTGTTTTTT. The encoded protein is CASSFPGGGNEKLFF.

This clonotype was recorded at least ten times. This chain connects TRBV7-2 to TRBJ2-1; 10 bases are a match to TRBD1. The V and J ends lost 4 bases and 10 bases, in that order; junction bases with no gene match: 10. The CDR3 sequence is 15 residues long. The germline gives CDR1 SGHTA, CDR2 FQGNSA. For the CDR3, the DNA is TGTGCCAGCAGCTCCGGGACAGGGGCTACGGGGGAGCAGTTCTTC. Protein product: CASSSGTGATGEQFF.

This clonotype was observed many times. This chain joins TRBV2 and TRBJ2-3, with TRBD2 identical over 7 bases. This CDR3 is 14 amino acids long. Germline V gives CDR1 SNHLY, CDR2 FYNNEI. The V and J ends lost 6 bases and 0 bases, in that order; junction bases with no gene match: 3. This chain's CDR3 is CASRLAESTDTQYF. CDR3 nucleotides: TGTGCCAGCAGGCTAGCGGAAAGCACAGATACGCAGTATTTT.

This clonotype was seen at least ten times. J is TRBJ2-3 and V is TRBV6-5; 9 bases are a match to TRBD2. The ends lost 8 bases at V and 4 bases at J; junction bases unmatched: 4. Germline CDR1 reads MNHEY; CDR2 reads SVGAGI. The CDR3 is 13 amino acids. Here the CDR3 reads CASCGGEADTQYF. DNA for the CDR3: TGTGCCAGCTGCGGGGGGGAAGCAGATACGCAGTATTTT.